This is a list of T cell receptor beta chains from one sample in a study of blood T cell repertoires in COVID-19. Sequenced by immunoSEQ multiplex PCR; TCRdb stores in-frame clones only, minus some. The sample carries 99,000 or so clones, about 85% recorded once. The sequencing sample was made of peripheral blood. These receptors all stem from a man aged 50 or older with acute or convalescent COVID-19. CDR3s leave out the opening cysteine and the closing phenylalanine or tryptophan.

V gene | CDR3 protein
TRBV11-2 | ASSWGLGRGRYEQY
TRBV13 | ASSFRGQETQY
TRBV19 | ASNPGTGLAADTQY
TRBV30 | AWRVRGVNTEAF
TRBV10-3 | AISVGVTYEQY
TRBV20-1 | SASGPGGGSSGEAF
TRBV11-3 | ASSSHPGPSSYNEQF
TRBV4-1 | ASSQRMGTGAVPGNQPQH
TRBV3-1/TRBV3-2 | ASSQGTSGTLKETQY
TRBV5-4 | ASSLQRTGEKEELF
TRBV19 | ASSIGQTGGLTEAF
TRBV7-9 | ASSGPSSYNEQF
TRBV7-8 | ASSTGQSYYGYT
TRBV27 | ASSFRDNQPQH
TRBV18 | ASSPTTTRQGGMEAF
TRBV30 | AWSAGTGNEKLF
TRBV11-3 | ASSSDEVYEQY
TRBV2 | ASRWTEGQGETQY